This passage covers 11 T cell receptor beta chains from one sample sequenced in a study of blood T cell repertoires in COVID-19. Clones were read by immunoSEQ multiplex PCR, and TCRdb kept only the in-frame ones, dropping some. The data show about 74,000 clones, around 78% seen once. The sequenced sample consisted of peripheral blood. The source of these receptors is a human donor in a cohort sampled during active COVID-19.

CDR3 in amino acids: CASSPAEGGGTYEQYF. The CDR3 DNA sequence: TGTGCCAGCTCCCCTGCCGAGGGGGGAGGGACCTACGAGCAGTACTTC. The V and J genes are TRBV18 and TRBJ2-7; tentatively, D is TRBD2 (7 bases). CDR1 and CDR2 (germline): KGHSH, LQKENI. The CDR3 length is 16 residues. The ends were cut back, 6 bases at V and 2 bases at J, with 20 bases in the middle.

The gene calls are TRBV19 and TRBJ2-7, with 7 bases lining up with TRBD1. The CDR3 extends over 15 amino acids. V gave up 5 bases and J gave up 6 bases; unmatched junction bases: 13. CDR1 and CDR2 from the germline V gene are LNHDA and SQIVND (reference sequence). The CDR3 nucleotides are TGTGCCAGTAGTGCCGAGGGGGCCTATGGCTCCGAGCAGTACTTC. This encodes CASSAEGAYGSEQYF.

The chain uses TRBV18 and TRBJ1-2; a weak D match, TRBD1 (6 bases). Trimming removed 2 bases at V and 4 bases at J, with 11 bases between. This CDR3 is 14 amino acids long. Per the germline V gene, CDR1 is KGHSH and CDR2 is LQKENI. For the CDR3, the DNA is TGTGCCAGCTCACCATCAAGACAGGCCTATGGCTACACCTTC. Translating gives CASSPSRQAYGYTF.

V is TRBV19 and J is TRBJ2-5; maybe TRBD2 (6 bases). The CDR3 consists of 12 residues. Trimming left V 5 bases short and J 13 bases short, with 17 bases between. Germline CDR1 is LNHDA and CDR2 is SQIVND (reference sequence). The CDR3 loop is CASSPLGGPVYF. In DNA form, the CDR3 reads TGTGCCAGTAGTCCCCTCGGGGGTCCCGTGTACTTC.

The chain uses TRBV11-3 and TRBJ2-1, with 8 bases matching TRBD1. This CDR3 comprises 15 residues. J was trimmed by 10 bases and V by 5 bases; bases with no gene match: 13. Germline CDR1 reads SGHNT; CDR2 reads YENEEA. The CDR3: CASSTTGTGSTEQFF. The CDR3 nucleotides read TGTGCCAGCAGCACTACCGGGACAGGTTCTACGGAGCAGTTCTTC.

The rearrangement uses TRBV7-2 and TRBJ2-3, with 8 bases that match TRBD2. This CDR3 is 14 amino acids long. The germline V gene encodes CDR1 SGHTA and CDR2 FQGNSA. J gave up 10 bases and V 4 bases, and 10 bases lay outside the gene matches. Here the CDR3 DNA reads TGTGCCAGCAGCTCCTCGACTAGCGCCCCATCGCAGTATTTT. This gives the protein CASSSSTSAPSQYF.

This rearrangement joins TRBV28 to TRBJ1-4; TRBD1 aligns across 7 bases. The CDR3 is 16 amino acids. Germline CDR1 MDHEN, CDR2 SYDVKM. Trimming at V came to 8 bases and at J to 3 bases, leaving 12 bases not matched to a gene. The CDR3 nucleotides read TGTGCCAGCCGCTTGAGTCGGGACAGACCTAATGAAAAACTGTTTTTT. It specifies CASRLSRDRPNEKLFF.

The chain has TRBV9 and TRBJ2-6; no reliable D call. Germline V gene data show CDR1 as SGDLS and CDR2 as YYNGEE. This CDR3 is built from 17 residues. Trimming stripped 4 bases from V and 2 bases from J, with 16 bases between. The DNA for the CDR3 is TGTGCCAGCAGCCCACCCGGCGGTGACCCTGGGGCCAACGTCCTGACTTTC. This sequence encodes CASSPPGGDPGANVLTF.

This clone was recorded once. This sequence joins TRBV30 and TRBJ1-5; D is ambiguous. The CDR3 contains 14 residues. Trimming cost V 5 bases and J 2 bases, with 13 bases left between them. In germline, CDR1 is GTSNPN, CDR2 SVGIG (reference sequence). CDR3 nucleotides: TGTGCCTGGGGCAGACAAGTGGGCAATCAGCCCCAGCATTTT. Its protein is CAWGRQVGNQPQHF.

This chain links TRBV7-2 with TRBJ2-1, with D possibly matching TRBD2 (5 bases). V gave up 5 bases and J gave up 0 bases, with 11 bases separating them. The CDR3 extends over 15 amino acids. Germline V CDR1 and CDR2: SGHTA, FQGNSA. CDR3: CASSPMGSSYNEQFF. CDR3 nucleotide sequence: TGTGCCAGCAGCCCGATGGGGAGCTCCTACAATGAGCAGTTCTTC.

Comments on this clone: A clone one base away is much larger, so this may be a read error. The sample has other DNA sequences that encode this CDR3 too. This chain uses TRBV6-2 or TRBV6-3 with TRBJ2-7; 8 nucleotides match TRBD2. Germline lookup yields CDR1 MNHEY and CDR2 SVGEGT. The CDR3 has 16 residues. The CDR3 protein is CASSYNPGGVSYEQYF. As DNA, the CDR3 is TGTGCCAGCAGTTATAACCCGGGAGGGGTCTCCTACGAACAGTACTTC.